This TCR beta chain was profiled in a study of chemoradiotherapy in HPV16-positive cancers. Sequenced by immunoSEQ multiplex PCR; TCRdb stores in-frame clones only, minus some. The sample consists of some 810 clones, around 78% of them appearing once. General observations from the study: HPV-specific T cells were functionally defined from only a couple of HPV16-positive patients.

Remarks on this clone: The antigen is undetermined.

The sequence was collected from a human donor with HPV-associated anogenital cancer. The sample was tumor tissue, taken from a patient who underwent chemoradiotherapy.

In DNA form, the CDR3 reads TGTGCCAGCAGTGAAACAACAGGGGGCCCAGATACGCAGTATTTT. It translates to CASSETTGGPDTQYF. This sequence joins TRBV6-1 and TRBJ2-3, with TRBD1 matching 9 bases. Per germline, CDR1 MNHNS and CDR2 SASEGT. The CDR3 contains 15 residues. The V segment lost 2 bases and the J segment 4 bases; nucleotides outside the gene matches: 4.